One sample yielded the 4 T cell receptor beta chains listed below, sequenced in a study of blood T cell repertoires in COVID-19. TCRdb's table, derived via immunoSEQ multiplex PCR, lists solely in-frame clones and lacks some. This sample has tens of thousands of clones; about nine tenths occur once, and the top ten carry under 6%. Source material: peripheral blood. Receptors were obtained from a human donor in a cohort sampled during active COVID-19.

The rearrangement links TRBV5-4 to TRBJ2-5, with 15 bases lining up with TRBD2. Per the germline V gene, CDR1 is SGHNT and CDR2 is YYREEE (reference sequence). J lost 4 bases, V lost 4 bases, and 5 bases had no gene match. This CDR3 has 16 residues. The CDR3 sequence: CASSPGLAGGVETQYF. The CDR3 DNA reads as TGTGCCAGCAGCCCCGGACTAGCGGGAGGGGTAGAGACCCAGTACTTC. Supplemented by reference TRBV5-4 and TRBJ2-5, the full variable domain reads ETGVTQSPTHLIKTRGQQVTLRCSSQSGHNTVSWYQQALGQGPQFIFQYYREEENGRGNFPPRFSGLQFPNYSSELNVNALELDDSALYLCASSPGLAGGVETQYFGPGTRLLVL.

The CDR3 region is CASSKGQEYGYTF. CDR3 nucleotides: TGCGCCAGCAGCAAGGGACAGGAGTATGGCTACACCTTC. The genes are TRBV5-1 and TRBJ1-2, with 8 bases that match TRBD1. The junction had 4 bases not matched to a gene; V was cut back by 4 bases and J by 5 bases. CDR1 is SGHRS, CDR2 YFSETQ, per germline. The CDR3 spans 13 residues.

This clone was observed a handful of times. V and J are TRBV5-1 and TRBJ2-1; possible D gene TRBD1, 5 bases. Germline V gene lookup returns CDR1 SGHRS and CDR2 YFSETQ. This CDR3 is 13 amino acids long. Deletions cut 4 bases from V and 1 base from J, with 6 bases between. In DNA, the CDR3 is TGCGCCAGCAGCGACAGTTCCTACAATGAGCAGTTCTTC. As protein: CASSDSSYNEQFF.

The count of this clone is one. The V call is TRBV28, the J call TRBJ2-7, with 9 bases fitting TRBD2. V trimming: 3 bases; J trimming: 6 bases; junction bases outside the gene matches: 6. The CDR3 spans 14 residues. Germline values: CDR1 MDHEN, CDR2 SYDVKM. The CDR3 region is CASSLLAGNIEQYF. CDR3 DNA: TGTGCCAGCAGTTTGCTAGCGGGGAACATCGAGCAGTACTTC.